These 32 T cell receptor beta chains came from one sample sequenced in a study of patients and donors after allogeneic stem cell transplantation. Using its own MiXCR run on the RT-PCR reads, TCRdb lists one record per CDR3 protein. The sample includes 800,000 to 1,000,000 distinct CDR3 sequences, roughly 18% of them seen just once. Sequenced material: blood, either unsorted or a sorted T cell fraction (not recorded which). All receptors derive from a human donor who was either an allogeneic HSCT recipient or a stem cell or donor lymphocyte infusion donor (not recorded which). It is not recorded whose cells these are; they may come from a transplant donor.

This clonotype was recorded only once. This sequence joins TRBV5-1 and TRBJ2-3; 8 positions agree with TRBD2. Germline V gene sequence: CDR1 SGHRS, CDR2 YFSETQ. Germline trimming cut 4 bases from V and 4 bases from J; bases unmatched to any gene: 11. This CDR3 is built from 16 residues. The CDR3, as DNA: TGCGCCAGCAGCGTCCCCGGGACTAGTCGGGCAGATACGCAGTATTTT. Residues: CASSVPGTSRADTQYF.

This clonotype was picked up a small number of times. The V call is TRBV7-3, the J call TRBJ2-1; 14 nucleotides agree with TRBD2. This CDR3 is 15 amino acids long. The germline V gene encodes CDR1 SGHTA and CDR2 FQGTGA. Trimming took 6 bases from V and 10 from J; bases not matched to a gene: 8. CDR3: CASSLPGLAGEEQFF. The CDR3 DNA reads as TGTGCCAGCAGTTTACCGGGACTAGCGGGGGAGGAGCAGTTCTTC.

In its sample, this clonotype was seen a few times. V is TRBV30 and J is TRBJ2-5; TRBD1 might be the D (5 bases). The CDR3 is made up of 14 amino acids. Germline-derived CDR1 and CDR2 are GTSNPN and SVGIG (reference sequence). The V gene lost 0 bases and the J gene lost 4 bases, with 12 bases spanning the gap. The CDR3: CAWSVGREGETQYF. The CDR3 nucleotides are TGTGCCTGGAGTGTAGGCAGGGAAGGAGAGACCCAGTACTTC.

V and J are TRBV11-2 and TRBJ2-3; 11 bases match TRBD2. Unmatched junction bases numbered 15, after V lost 2 bases and J lost 2 bases. Germline CDR1 is SGHAT and CDR2 is FQNNGV. This CDR3 comprises 20 residues. CDR3 sequence reads: CASSLLVASGGLRSTDTQYF. In nucleotides, the CDR3 is TGTGCCAGCAGCTTATTAGTGGCTAGCGGGGGGCTCCGCTCCACAGATACGCAGTATTTT.

This clonotype was recorded a few times. This chain uses TRBV7-9 with TRBJ2-5; 9 bases line up with TRBD1. The CDR3 contains 14 residues. Germline CDR1 and CDR2: SEHNR and FQNEAQ (reference sequence). V lost 5 bases and J lost 3; bases outside the gene matches: 4. The CDR3 nucleotides are TGTGCCAGCAGCCCACGGGACAGGGAAGAGACCCAGTACTTC. It is translated as CASSPRDREETQYF.

This clonotype was found a few times. CDR3 DNA sequence: TGTGCCAGCAGCTACCAGAGCAGGGGCTACGAGCAGTACTTC. This codes for CASSYQSRGYEQYF. The V and J genes are TRBV6-5 and TRBJ2-7, with D possibly being TRBD1 (6 bases). The CDR3 contains 14 residues. Germline values: CDR1 MNHEY, CDR2 SVGAGI. V shed 6 bases and J shed 3 bases, with 15 bases lying between them.

The rearrangement joins TRBV7-2 to TRBJ1-2, with 11 positions matching TRBD1. The germline gives CDR1 SGHTA, CDR2 FQGNSA. Unmatched junction bases numbered 10, after V lost 5 bases and J lost 8 bases. The CDR3 has 15 residues. CDR3 protein: CASSELGQGAGGYTF. Written as DNA, the CDR3 is TGTGCCAGCAGCGAACTAGGACAGGGGGCAGGAGGCTACACCTTC.

There are a few counts of this clonotype. The chain has TRBV6-5 and TRBJ2-7; D might be TRBD1 (5 bases). The CDR3 sequence is 14 residues long. In germline, CDR1 is MNHEY, CDR2 SVGAGI. V was shortened by 2 bases and J by 1 base, with 9 bases between the two germline ends. The CDR3 bases are TGTGCCAGCAGTTACAGGGGCGATTCCTACGAGCAGTACTTC. This codes for CASSYRGDSYEQYF.

This clonotype was seen many times. The chain combines TRBV20-1 with TRBJ2-1; no firm D call. Per the germline V gene, CDR1 is DFQATT and CDR2 is SNEGSKA (reference sequence). Trimming removed 1 base at V and 7 bases at J, with 14 bases between. This CDR3 contains 14 residues. This CDR3 is CSARGPTRLNEQFF. CDR3 in DNA: TGCAGTGCTAGAGGTCCGACCAGACTTAATGAGCAGTTCTTC.

The J gene is TRBJ1-2, the V gene TRBV12-3 or TRBV12-4; the match to TRBD1 covers 12 bases. This CDR3 has 13 residues. V gave up 6 bases and J gave up 7 bases; unmatched junction bases: 3. The CDR3 DNA follows: TGTGCCAGCAGGCCGGGACAGGGGGCTGGCTACACCTTC. It codes for CASRPGQGAGYTF.

This clonotype was counted at least ten times. The CDR3: CASSITGGSNQPQHF. The CDR3 nucleotides are TGTGCCAGCAGTATTACAGGGGGCTCCAATCAGCCCCAGCATTTT. The genes are TRBV12-3 or TRBV12-4 and TRBJ1-5, with 9 bases that match TRBD1. The CDR3 is 15 amino acids. V shed 5 bases, J shed 3 bases, and the junction held 5 bases outside the gene matches.

This clonotype was counted a few times. This chain uses TRBV5-1 with TRBJ2-5; no firm D call. This CDR3 region has 13 residues. V shed 4 bases and J shed 1 base, with 8 bases lying between them. CDR1 and CDR2 from the germline V gene are SGHRS and YFSETQ. In DNA form, the CDR3 reads TGCGCCAGCAGCGAGCAACCCCAAGAGACCCAGTACTTC. Translated: CASSEQPQETQYF.

This rearrangement joins TRBV25-1 to TRBJ2-3, with D perhaps matching TRBD1 or TRBD2 (6 bases each). There are 15 residues in the CDR3. Germline assignment: CDR1 MGHDK and CDR2 SYGVNS. Trimming took off 6 bases at V and 2 bases at J, with 15 bases between the two ends. The DNA for the CDR3 is TGTGCCAGCAGCGCCAGGGGACTCCCCACAGATACGCAGTATTTT. Protein product: CASSARGLPTDTQYF.

V and J are TRBV12-3 or TRBV12-4 and TRBJ1-2; the D is unclear. CDR3 length equals 12 residues. V lost 8 bases and J lost 5, with 12 bases in between. As DNA, the CDR3 is TGTGCCAGCTCTCCGGACGAATATGGCTACACCTTC. Its translation is CASSPDEYGYTF.

This clonotype showed up just a few times. This sequence joins TRBV5-1 and TRBJ1-1; 7 positions agree with TRBD1. The V and J ends lost 8 bases and 1 base, in that order; junction bases with no gene match: 8. Per germline, CDR1 SGHRS and CDR2 YFSETQ. This CDR3 spans 14 amino acids. This CDR3 is CASGYRGANTEAFF. The CDR3, as DNA: TGCGCCAGTGGATACAGGGGAGCGAACACTGAAGCTTTCTTT.

This sequence joins TRBV24-1 and TRBJ2-1, with TRBD2 matching over 7 bases. The CDR3 sequence is 15 residues long. Per germline, CDR1 KGHDR and CDR2 SFDVKD. J lost 9 bases, V lost 5 bases, and 12 bases had no gene match. CDR3 in amino acids: CATSVAGVGVIEQFF. Written as DNA, the CDR3 is TGTGCCACCAGTGTTGCGGGAGTGGGGGTGATTGAGCAGTTCTTC.

This clonotype was recorded a few times. The rearrangement uses TRBV6-1 and TRBJ1-2; the D is unclear. This CDR3 comprises 15 residues. The germline V and J ends were trimmed by 6 bases and 4 bases, with 18 bases remaining between them. Germline assignment: CDR1 MNHNS and CDR2 SASEGT. The CDR3 protein is CASRRGRPRAYGYTF. The CDR3 nucleotides are TGTGCCAGCAGGAGAGGACGGCCCCGGGCCTATGGCTACACCTTC.

The gene calls are TRBV29-1 and TRBJ1-6; possibly TRBD1 for D (6 bases). Trimming took off 6 bases at V and 7 bases at J, with 13 bases between the two ends. The CDR3 has 13 amino acids. The germline CDR1 and CDR2 sequences are SQVTM and ANQGSEA. CDR3 amino acids: CSVAWDTNSPLHF. CDR3 DNA: TGCAGCGTCGCCTGGGACACCAATTCACCCCTCCACTTT.

The chain joins TRBV24-1 to TRBJ1-5; D is perhaps TRBD1 (5 bases). The CDR3 sequence is 14 residues long. From germline, CDR1 is KGHDR and CDR2 SFDVKD. The V end was cut by 6 bases, the J end by 0 bases, with 8 bases between. Here the CDR3 reads CATSSDTSNQPQHF. The CDR3 nucleotides read TGTGCCACCAGTTCGGACACTAGCAATCAGCCCCAGCATTTT.

The chain joins TRBV29-1 to TRBJ2-3; TRBD2 might be the D (6 bases). The CDR3 has 16 amino acids. V gave up 0 bases and J gave up 2 bases, with 15 bases separating them. The germline V gene has CDR1 SQVTM and CDR2 ANQGSEA. The CDR3 region is CSVEDLEGFVTDTQYF. The CDR3 DNA reads TGCAGCGTTGAAGATCTGGAGGGATTCGTCACAGATACGCAGTATTTT.

This clonotype was found many times. This sequence joins TRBV6-2 or TRBV6-3 and TRBJ2-2; TRBD1 matches at 8 bases. Germline V gene sequence: CDR1 MNHEY, CDR2 SVGEGT. The CDR3 consists of 14 residues. The junction had 2 bases not matched to a gene; V was cut back by 5 bases and J by 3 bases. CDR3 loop: CASSGQGYTGELFF. Here the CDR3 DNA reads TGTGCCAGCAGTGGACAGGGATACACCGGGGAGCTGTTTTTT.

In this sample, this clonotype turned up a few times. This chain joins TRBV24-1 and TRBJ2-2, with 9 positions matching TRBD2. Looked up from germline, CDR1 is KGHDR and CDR2 is SFDVKD. The V gene end was trimmed by 5 bases and the J gene end by 0 bases; junction bases not matched to a gene: 0. The CDR3 is made up of 15 amino acids. CDR3 nucleotide sequence: TGTGCCACCAGTGCTAGCGGGACGAACACCGGGGAGCTGTTTTTT. Its protein is CATSASGTNTGELFF.

The chain joins TRBV10-3 to TRBJ2-5, with 14 bases fitting TRBD2. The CDR3 is 14 residues long. CDR1 and CDR2 (germline): ENHRY, SYGVKD. Trimming at V came to 6 bases and at J to 4 bases, leaving 1 base not matched to a gene. The chain's CDR3 is CAIRGTSGRETQYF. For the CDR3, the DNA is TGTGCCATCAGAGGGACTAGCGGGAGAGAGACCCAGTACTTC.

The table lists this clonotype with a few counts. The V and J genes are TRBV20-1 and TRBJ1-2; D is undetermined. There are 12 residues in the CDR3. Germline CDR1 reads DFQATT; CDR2 reads SNEGSKA (reference sequence). The V gene lost 0 bases and the J gene lost 4 bases, with 6 bases spanning the gap. The CDR3 sequence is CSARDLFYGYTF. The CDR3 DNA sequence: TGCAGTGCTAGAGATCTCTTCTATGGCTACACCTTC.

This clonotype showed up many times. CDR3 nucleotide sequence: TGTGCCAGCAGTTCGGGACAGAGCTCCTACAATGAGCAGTTCTTC. It specifies CASSSGQSSYNEQFF. The chain recombines TRBV12-3 or TRBV12-4 with TRBJ2-1, with TRBD1 matching over 7 bases. CDR3 length: 15 residues. After removal of 4 bases from V and 0 bases from J, the junction contained 3 bases not matched to a gene.

This chain uses TRBV5-1 with TRBJ2-3, with a tentative D call TRBD2 (5 bases). V was shortened by 0 bases and J by 2 bases, with 7 bases between the two germline ends. CDR1 is SGHRS and CDR2 is YFSETQ in the germline V gene. CDR3 length equals 14 residues. CDR3 bases: TGCGCCAGCAGCTTGGGGGAGCACACAGATACGCAGTATTTT. As protein: CASSLGEHTDTQYF.

This clonotype turned up a few times. V gene TRBV7-8 combines with J gene TRBJ2-3, with D perhaps matching TRBD2 (6 bases). Germline V gene data show CDR1 as SGHVS and CDR2 as FQNEAQ. This CDR3 has 14 amino acids. V lost 5 bases to trimming and J lost 3 bases, with 12 bases between them. CDR3 DNA sequence: TGTGCCAGCAGCCCGGGACTTTTTACAGATACGCAGTATTTT. Amino acid sequence: CASSPGLFTDTQYF.

The chain carries TRBV11-1 and TRBJ2-1; TRBD2 aligns across 10 bases. Germline lookup yields CDR1 SGHAT and CDR2 FQDESV (reference sequence). This CDR3 has 15 amino acids. The ends lost 5 bases at V and 3 bases at J; junction bases unmatched: 4. The CDR3 bases are TGTGCCAGCAGCCCGACTAGCGGGTTCTACAATGAGCAGTTCTTC. It encodes CASSPTSGFYNEQFF.

This chain links TRBV5-1 with TRBJ1-1; D call uncertain. Trimming stripped 4 bases from V and 0 bases from J, with 10 bases between. Germline V CDR1 and CDR2: SGHRS, YFSETQ. This CDR3 comprises 14 residues. This chain's CDR3 is CASSADGLNTEAFF. The DNA for the CDR3 is TGCGCCAGCAGCGCGGACGGTTTGAACACTGAAGCTTTCTTT.

V usage is TRBV7-9 and J usage is TRBJ2-1; no definite D call. This CDR3 is 13 amino acids long. Germline CDR1 is SEHNR and CDR2 is FQNEAQ (reference sequence). Between the trimmed V and J ends, which lost 3 bases and 6 bases, there was a span of 9 bases. CDR3 loop: CASSFRSVNEQFF. CDR3 in DNA: TGTGCCAGCAGCTTTCGATCAGTCAATGAGCAGTTCTTC. The whole variable domain, filled in from reference TRBV7-9 and TRBJ2-1, reads DTGVSQNPRHKITKRGQNVTFRCDPISEHNRLYWYRQTLGQGPEFLTYFQNEAQLEKSRLLSDRFSAERPKGSFSTLEIQRTEQGDSAMYLCASSFRSVNEQFFGPGTRLTVL.

This clonotype was found a few times. The CDR3 DNA reads as TGTGCCAGCAGCCAAGTTGAGCTAGCCACAGATACGCAGTATTTT. Translating gives CASSQVELATDTQYF. The chain joins TRBV4-2 to TRBJ2-3, with a possible D match to TRBD2 (5 bases). The V and J ends lost 1 base and 2 bases respectively, with 10 bases between them. CDR3 length: 15 amino acids. Germline loops: CDR1 LGHNA, CDR2 YNFKEQ.

V and J are TRBV30 and TRBJ1-1; D not resolved. Germline lookup yields CDR1 GTSNPN and CDR2 SVGIG (reference sequence). The CDR3 consists of 10 residues. The ends were cut back, 5 bases at V and 7 bases at J, with 8 bases in the middle. CDR3 sequence: CAWGGNEAFF. For the CDR3, the DNA is TGTGCCTGGGGAGGGAATGAAGCTTTCTTT.